The next 3 T cell receptor beta chains were all read from a single sample in a study of neoadjuvant nivolumab and ipilimumab in lung cancer (dated by TCRdb to the early 2020s). In light of the paper, this sample's time point label describes: at surgical resection after neoadjuvant nivolumab +/- ipilimumab. The receptor library was made with the immunoSEQ multiplex PCR assay. Imported from immuneACCESS, the table was reduced by TCRdb to in-frame sequences with V and J called. These copies leave out some clones; in studies compared against another copy, an unresolved V gene accounts for under half, and the cause of the remainder is not known. The sample table lists 3,500 to 4,500 clones, over 60% of them with a count of one. Of the sample, around 13% is held by the ten largest clones. Sample: adjacent normal lung tissue, taken after neoadjuvant nivolumab, alone or with ipilimumab, at or shortly before surgery. Receptors originate from an adult with non-small cell lung cancer.

J is TRBJ1-3 and V is TRBV6-5; D gene ambiguous. Germline V CDR1 and CDR2: MNHEY, SVGAGI. The CDR3 is 14 amino acids. The germline V and J ends were trimmed by 7 bases and 3 bases, with 13 bases remaining between them. CDR3 amino acids: CASTGLAGGNTIYF. Written as DNA, the CDR3 is TGTGCCAGCACGGGTCTGGCAGGTGGAAACACCATATATTTT.

V and J are TRBV5-1 and TRBJ1-6; perhaps TRBD1 as D (6 bases). Germline CDR1 and CDR2: SGHRS and YFSETQ. Between the trimmed V and J ends, which lost 0 bases and 14 bases, there was a span of 18 bases. The CDR3 runs to 15 residues. CDR3 protein: CASSLDRVGQESLHF. In nucleotides, the CDR3 is TGCGCCAGCAGCTTGGACAGGGTAGGGCAAGAATCCCTCCACTTT.

There are a few counts of this clone. This chain links TRBV6-1 with TRBJ1-3, with 7 nucleotides matching TRBD1. This CDR3 has 14 amino acids. V dropped 4 bases and J dropped 5; count of bases not matched to a gene: 5. The germline gives CDR1 MNHNS, CDR2 SASEGT. The CDR3 loop reads CASSAAGGRNTIYF. The CDR3 nucleotides are TGTGCCAGCAGTGCAGCAGGGGGGAGAAACACCATATATTTT.